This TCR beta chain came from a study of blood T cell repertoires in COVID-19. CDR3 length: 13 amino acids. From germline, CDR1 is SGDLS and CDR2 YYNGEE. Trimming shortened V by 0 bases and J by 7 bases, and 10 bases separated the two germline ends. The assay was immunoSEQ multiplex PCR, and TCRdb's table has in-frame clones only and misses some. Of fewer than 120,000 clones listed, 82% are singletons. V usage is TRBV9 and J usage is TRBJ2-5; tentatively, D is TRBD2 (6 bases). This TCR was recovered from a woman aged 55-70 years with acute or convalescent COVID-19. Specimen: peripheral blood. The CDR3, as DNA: TGTGCCAGCAGCGTAGGGCGGGGTGGGACCCAGTACTTC. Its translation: CASSVGRGGTQYF. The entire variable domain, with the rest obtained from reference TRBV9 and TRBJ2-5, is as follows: DSGVTQTPKHLITATGQRVTLRCSPRSGDLSVYWYQQSLDQGLQFLIQYYNGEERAKGNILERFSAQQFPDLHSELNLSSLELGDSALYFCASSVGRGGTQYFGPGTRLLVL.